The 19 T cell receptor beta chains below come from one sample, sequenced in a study of identical twins. TCRdb passed the 5' RACE reads through MiXCR, listing each CDR3 protein once. This repertoire shows around 530,000 distinct CDR3 sequences, around 15% found once; its top ten account for roughly 0.46%. These data were likewise used in another study, on yellow fever vaccine responses in identical twins.

Material: CD4+ T cells sorted from blood. The receptors were gathered from a woman between 18 and 29 years old in good health.

V gene TRBV14 combines with J gene TRBJ1-2; 9 nucleotides agree with TRBD1. Germline-derived CDR1 and CDR2 are SGHDN and FVKESK. V shed 1 base and J 4 bases; nucleotides not matched to a gene: 7. The CDR3 has 16 residues. CDR3 DNA sequence: TGTGCCAGCAGCCAAGTGGCGACAGGGGGGATCTATGGCTACACCTTC. Its protein is CASSQVATGGIYGYTF.

This chain connects TRBV27 to TRBJ2-5, with TRBD1 matching 12 bases. The CDR3 is 16 amino acids. Germline CDR1 MNHEY, CDR2 SMNVEV (reference sequence). V lost 7 bases, J lost 5 bases, and 11 bases stayed unmatched. Here the CDR3 DNA reads TGTGCCAGCAAGAGTTTTCGGGGACAGGGGGCGGAGACCCAGTACTTC. Protein sequence: CASKSFRGQGAETQYF.

Comments on this clonotype: The junction and the germline gene differ at one end; a read error may be behind it. Written as DNA, the CDR3 is TGCTGTGCTAGAACACACAGGGGCCCTACCACCGGGGAGCTGTTTTTT. Its translation is CCARTHRGPTTGELFF. The chain combines TRBV20-1 with TRBJ2-2; 7 nucleotides line up with TRBD1. The CDR3 is 16 amino acids. Germline CDR1 is DFQATT and CDR2 is SNEGSKA (reference sequence).

The chain has TRBV6-1 and TRBJ2-1; tentative D call: TRBD2 (6 bases). Germline assignment: CDR1 MNHNS and CDR2 SASEGT. CDR3 length: 15 amino acids. V dropped 7 bases and J dropped 0 bases, with 13 bases sitting between them. CDR3: CASIPTGASYNEQFF. The CDR3 DNA sequence: TGTGCCAGCATCCCAACGGGAGCCTCCTACAATGAGCAGTTCTTC.

The chain links TRBV14 to TRBJ1-2; D is undetermined. Germline V gene lookup returns CDR1 SGHDN and CDR2 FVKESK. V was shortened by 0 bases and J by 8 bases, with 10 bases between the two germline ends. This CDR3 comprises 13 residues. The CDR3 is CASSQDKISGYTF. CDR3 coding DNA: TGTGCCAGCAGCCAAGATAAGATCTCGGGCTACACCTTC.

This clonotype was picked up a small number of times. The chain combines TRBV7-8 with TRBJ2-5; D is possibly TRBD1 (5 bases). This CDR3 is built from 13 residues. Germline CDR1 and CDR2: SGHVS and FQNEAQ. Deletions cut 10 bases from V and 1 base from J, with 13 bases between. The DNA of the CDR3 is TGTGCCACTTGTCAGGACACCCAAGAGACCCAGTACTTC. Protein sequence: CATCQDTQETQYF.

The chain employs TRBV7-9 and TRBJ1-2; D may be TRBD1 (5 bases). V lost 3 bases and J lost 3, with 14 bases in between. Germline lookup yields CDR1 SEHNR and CDR2 FQNEAQ (reference sequence). The CDR3 runs to 15 residues. The CDR3 spells CASSLDGGVDYGYTF. DNA for the CDR3: TGTGCCAGCAGCTTGGACGGAGGGGTAGACTATGGCTACACCTTC.

The rearrangement uses TRBV2 and TRBJ2-2, with 12 bases aligning to TRBD2. Germline CDR1 SNHLY, CDR2 FYNNEI. J lost 8 bases, V lost 7 bases, and 8 bases had no gene match. This CDR3 region has 15 residues. The CDR3 DNA sequence: TGTGCCAGCATTATGACTAGCGGGAGAGTAGGGGAGCTGTTTTTT. Translating gives CASIMTSGRVGELFF.

The V call is TRBV11-3, the J call TRBJ2-5; 8 bases line up with TRBD1. Germline CDR1 is SGHNT and CDR2 is YENEEA. Trimming took 7 bases from V and 0 from J; bases not matched to a gene: 10. The CDR3 has 16 residues. CDR3 loop: CASTTGDRTYQETQYF. The CDR3 nucleotides are TGTGCCAGCACCACCGGGGACAGGACGTACCAAGAGACCCAGTACTTC.

V usage is TRBV6-5 and J usage is TRBJ1-2; weak D call: TRBD1 (5 bases). V was clipped by 1 base and J by 3 bases, with 15 bases between them. The CDR3 totals 16 residues. Looked up from germline, CDR1 is MNHEY and CDR2 is SVGAGI. For the CDR3, the DNA is TGTGCCAGCAGTTACTTGGCAGGGAAGGCTTACTATGGCTACACCTTC. It encodes CASSYLAGKAYYGYTF.

This clonotype was recorded a few times. J is TRBJ2-3 and V is TRBV19; TRBD2 agrees at 9 bases. This CDR3 is 15 amino acids long. Looked up from germline, CDR1 is LNHDA and CDR2 is SQIVND (reference sequence). V was pared by 3 bases and J by 5 bases, with 6 bases of the junction left unmatched. The CDR3 bases are TGTGCCAGTAGTATCCAGCGGGGGGCCGGAGATACGCAGTATTTT. Its protein is CASSIQRGAGDTQYF. Supplemented by reference TRBV19 and TRBJ2-3, the full variable domain reads DGGITQSPKYLFRKEGQNVTLSCEQNLNHDAMYWYRQDPGQGLRLIYYSQIVNDFQKGDIAEGYSVSREKKESFPLTVTSAQKNPTAFYLCASSIQRGAGDTQYFGPGTRLTVL.

The chain has TRBV5-1 and TRBJ2-5, with no clear D. Trimming stripped 1 base from V and 1 base from J, with 14 bases between. This CDR3 has 16 residues. Looked up from germline, CDR1 is SGHRS and CDR2 is YFSETQ. In DNA form, the CDR3 reads TGCGCCAGCAGCTTGAGTGGCAGTTCCCTCCAAGAGACCCAGTACTTC. Amino acid sequence: CASSLSGSSLQETQYF.

This clonotype turned up a few times. The genes are TRBV20-1 and TRBJ2-7, with 11 bases fitting TRBD2. The CDR3 contains 14 residues. Germline loops: CDR1 DFQATT, CDR2 SNEGSKA (reference sequence). The V segment lost 5 bases and the J segment 3 bases; nucleotides outside the gene matches: 6. The CDR3 region has the DNA TGCAGTGCTTCCGGGACTAGCGGATTCTACGAGCAGTACTTC. Protein: CSASGTSGFYEQYF.

The J gene is TRBJ2-1, the V gene TRBV20-1; TRBD1 might be the D (7 bases). This CDR3 comprises 15 residues. The ends were cut back, 4 bases at V and 7 bases at J, with 20 bases in the middle. Per germline, CDR1 DFQATT and CDR2 SNEGSKA (reference sequence). The chain's CDR3 is CSANWRRGRTNEQFF. The CDR3 DNA follows: TGCAGTGCTAACTGGAGGAGGGGGCGAACGAATGAGCAGTTCTTC.

The chain links TRBV6-1 to TRBJ2-4, with TRBD2 matching over 13 bases. Germline CDR1 and CDR2: MNHNS and SASEGT. This CDR3 is 16 amino acids long. V was clipped by 7 bases and J by 5 bases; unmatched bases: 8. CDR3 in DNA: TGTGCCAGCACCGCCGGACTAGCGGGAGTACAAAACATTCAGTACTTC. As protein: CASTAGLAGVQNIQYF.

This sequence joins TRBV4-1 and TRBJ1-2; possibly TRBD1 for D (5 bases). The germline V and J ends were trimmed by 2 bases and 7 bases, with 14 bases remaining between them. There are 14 residues in the CDR3. Looked up from germline, CDR1 is MGHRA and CDR2 is YSYEKL. CDR3 nucleotides: TGCGCCAGCAGCCAACCCGGAATGAGGGGTGGCTACACCTTC. Protein: CASSQPGMRGGYTF.

V is TRBV7-9 and J is TRBJ1-2; 7 nucleotides line up with TRBD1. The germline CDR1 and CDR2 sequences are SEHNR and FQNEAQ (reference sequence). The V gene end was trimmed by 5 bases and the J gene end by 4 bases; junction bases not matched to a gene: 7. CDR3 size: 14 residues. The CDR3, as DNA: TGTGCCAGCAGCCCCCTCCCAGGGGGCTATGGCTACACCTTC. This encodes CASSPLPGGYGYTF.

In its sample, this clonotype was seen a few times. V usage is TRBV7-3 and J usage is TRBJ2-7; weak D call: TRBD1 (5 bases). Germline lookup yields CDR1 SGHTA and CDR2 FQGTGA. Deletions cut 0 bases from V and 6 bases from J, with 9 bases between. The CDR3 has 13 residues. CDR3 coding DNA: TGTGCCAGCAGCTTAACAGGGGTAGGCGAGCAGTACTTC. It specifies CASSLTGVGEQYF.

This chain connects TRBV29-1 to TRBJ2-3; no clear D gene. CDR3 size: 14 residues. The germline V gene encodes CDR1 SQVTM and CDR2 ANQGSEA. Trimming took 1 base from V and 5 from J, leaving 13 bases between them. CDR3 nucleotides: TGCAGCGTTGAAGGGGTCAAAAAAGGAGATACGCAGTATTTT. Translation: CSVEGVKKGDTQYF.